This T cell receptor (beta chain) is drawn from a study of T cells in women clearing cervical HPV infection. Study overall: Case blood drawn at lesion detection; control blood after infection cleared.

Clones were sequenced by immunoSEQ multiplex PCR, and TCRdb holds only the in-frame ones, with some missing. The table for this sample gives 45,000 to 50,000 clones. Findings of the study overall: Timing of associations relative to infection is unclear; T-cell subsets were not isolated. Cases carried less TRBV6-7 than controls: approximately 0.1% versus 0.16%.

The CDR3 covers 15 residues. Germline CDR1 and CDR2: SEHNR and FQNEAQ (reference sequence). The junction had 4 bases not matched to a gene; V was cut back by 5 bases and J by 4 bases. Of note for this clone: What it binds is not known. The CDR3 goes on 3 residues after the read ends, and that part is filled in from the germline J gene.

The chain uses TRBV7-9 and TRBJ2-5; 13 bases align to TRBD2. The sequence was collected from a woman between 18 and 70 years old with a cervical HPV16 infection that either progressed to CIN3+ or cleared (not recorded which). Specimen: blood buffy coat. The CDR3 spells CASSMGLAGPETQYF. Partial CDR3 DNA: TGTGCCAGCAGCATGGGACTAGCGGGACCAGAGACC.